This T cell receptor beta chain was documented in a study of identical twins. Unique molecular identifiers were in the cDNA, with template-switch universal primer binding. Using its own MiXCR run on the 5' RACE reads, TCRdb lists one record per CDR3 protein. In the table there are about 690,000 distinct CDR3 sequences, 6% to 6.5% of which are singletons. Study conclusions and caveats: The models gave estimates that fell short of the out-of-frame TCR alpha sharing seen in monozygotic twins. The conclusions drew on cross-sectional statistical analysis instead of tracking the same donors.

Each donor was a healthy Caucasian. The V end lost 3 bases, the J end lost 8 bases, and 14 bases lay between the germline ends. The CDR3 runs 15 residues. Germline CDR1 is LGHDT and CDR2 is YNNKEL (reference sequence). This clonotype was observed at least ten times. Its target is unknown. The chain couples TRBV3-1 to TRBJ1-6; a possible D gene is TRBD1 (5 bases). The TCR sequence derives from a man in his late teens or twenties in good health. The sequenced material came from naive T cells sorted from blood. The CDR3 DNA reads as TGTGCCAGCAGCCAGAATTGGGGGAGTGATTCACCCCTCCACTTT. Its protein product is CASSQNWGSDSPLHF.